One and the same sample provided the 6 T cell receptor beta chains below, sequenced in a study of blood T cell repertoires in COVID-19. Measured with immunoSEQ multiplex PCR; TCRdb has only the in-frame clones, and not every one. The sample has about 280,000 clones, roughly 85% seen once; the top ten hold 5% to 6.5%. The sample consisted of peripheral blood. These receptors were collected from a man between 45 and 60 years old with active or convalescent COVID-19.

The V and J genes are TRBV6-4 and TRBJ2-7; 11 nucleotides line up with TRBD1. CDR3 size: 13 residues. V lost 0 bases, J lost 11 bases, and 3 bases stayed unmatched. Germline CDR1 reads MRHNA; CDR2 reads SNTAGT. The CDR3 sequence is CASSDSGQGVEYF. The CDR3 bases are TGTGCCAGCAGTGACTCGGGACAGGGGGTGGAGTACTTC.

The chain links TRBV24-1 to TRBJ2-3; TRBD1 is a possible D gene (6 bases). Trimming took off 3 bases at V and 6 bases at J, with 15 bases between the two ends. In germline, CDR1 is KGHDR, CDR2 SFDVKD. This CDR3 has 15 residues. The CDR3 DNA is TGTGCCACCAGTGATCCCGCAGGGGAAGGGGATACGCAGTATTTT. This codes for CATSDPAGEGDTQYF.

V gene TRBV1 combines with J gene TRBJ2-1; TRBD1 reflects the table's D call only, with no check against the DNA. TRBV1 is a pseudogene locus. The CDR3 totals 17 residues. The CDR3 loop is CTSSQEGGTARLNEQFF. As DNA, the CDR3 is TGCACCAGCAGCCAAGAAGGAGGGACAGCGAGACTTAATGAGCAGTTCTTC.

The chain joins TRBV27 to TRBJ2-7; D possibly corresponds to TRBD1 (6 bases). CDR1 is MNHEY and CDR2 is SMNVEV in the germline V gene (reference sequence). Trimming removed 6 bases from V and 0 bases from J, with 12 bases in between. The CDR3 is made up of 14 amino acids. The CDR3 spells CASSRTASSYEQYF. CDR3 in DNA: TGTGCCAGCAGCCGGACAGCGAGCTCCTACGAGCAGTACTTC.

The chain employs TRBV14 and TRBJ2-7; 7 nucleotides match TRBD1. Germline CDR1 reads SGHDN; CDR2 reads FVKESK. The J segment lost 0 bases and the V segment lost 4 bases, leaving 3 bases of the junction unmatched. The CDR3 runs 14 residues. CDR3 DNA sequence: TGTGCCAGCAGCCCCCGGGACAGCTCCTACGAGCAGTACTTC. Translation: CASSPRDSSYEQYF. The whole variable domain, remainder taken from reference TRBV14 and TRBJ2-7, is EAGVTQFPSHSVIEKGQTVTLRCDPISGHDNLYWYRRVMGKEIKFLLHFVKESKQDESGMPNNRFLAERTGGTYSTLKVQPAELEDSGVYFCASSPRDSSYEQYFGPGTRLTVT.

The rearrangement joins TRBV7-2 to TRBJ2-7; tentative D call: TRBD2 (6 bases). V was cut by 4 bases and J by 2 bases, with 18 bases left in between. The germline V gene encodes CDR1 SGHTA and CDR2 FQGNSA. The CDR3 is 16 amino acids. The CDR3 coding sequence is TGTGCCAGCAGCTCAGCGGGCAGGGTCCCCCCCTACGAGCAGTACTTC. This translates into CASSSAGRVPPYEQYF.